This T cell receptor beta chain was observed in a study of cytomegalovirus exposure and HLA in healthy donors. Study context: It was reported in a later analysis that the 120 validation repertoires used the same platform as the approximately 690 first-cohort repertoires.

TCRdb's copy holds only in-frame clones and misses some; the assay was immunoSEQ multiplex PCR. The data contain roughly 250,000 clones, around 86% of them seen just once; the ten biggest clones take up 0.95% to 1.5%. Deletions cut 5 bases from V and 0 bases from J, with 11 bases between. This CDR3 region has 16 residues. CDR1 and CDR2 from the germline V gene are MNHEY and SMNVEV (reference sequence). Study conclusions and caveats: The study recorded 150 to 200 TCR beta chains that were cytomegalovirus-associated.

Note on this clone: Its specificity is unknown.

V usage is TRBV27 and J usage is TRBJ2-6; D is perhaps TRBD1 (5 bases). This sequence originates from a woman in her 30s in good health and CMV-seropositive. Sequencing was done on a sample of PBMCs. This chain's CDR3 is CASSARVSSGANVLTF. In nucleotides, the CDR3 is TGTGCCAGCAGTGCCAGGGTCAGCTCTGGGGCCAACGTCCTGACTTTC. Drawing the rest from reference TRBV27 and TRBJ2-6, the complete variable domain is EAQVTQNPRYLITVTGKKLTVTCSQNMNHEYMSWYRQDPGLGLRQIYYSMNVEVTDKGDVPEGYKVSRKEKRNFPLILESPSPNQTSLYFCASSARVSSGANVLTFGAGSRLTVL.